This is a list of T cell receptor beta chains from one sample in a study of cytomegalovirus exposure and HLA in healthy donors. The data were produced by immunoSEQ multiplex PCR, yet TCRdb's version contains in-frame clones alone and is incomplete. The sample lists fewer than 250,000 clones; around 73% were seen once. Sequencing was performed on PBMCs. Every receptor here comes from a male donor in good health and CMV-seronegative. Both conserved end residues are part of each CDR3. D genes are given only for firm matches. The size of a clone is reported for some rows only, either as once, few or many, or as a class for expanded clones.

-	TRBD1	TRBV4-2	TRBJ2-2	TGTGCCAGCAGCCAAGAGACAGGGAATACCGGGGAGCTGTTTTTT	CASSQETGNTGELFF
few	TRBD2	TRBV15	TRBJ2-1	TGTGCCACCAGCAGGATGGCGGGGGGTGGGTACAATGAGCAGTTCTTC	CATSRMAGGGYNEQFF
-	-	TRBV7-8	TRBJ1-1	TGTGCCAGCAGCTTAGTGGAGGGTTGGACTGAAGCTTTCTTT	CASSLVEGWTEAFF
-	TRBD2	TRBV6-6	TRBJ2-3	TGTGCCAGCAGTTACGGACTAGCGGAGGGGGATACGCAGTATTTT	CASSYGLAEGDTQYF
-	-	TRBV19	TRBJ1-5	TGTGCCAGTAGTACCCAGGACAATCAGCCCCAGCATTTT	CASSTQDNQPQHF
-	TRBD1	TRBV13	TRBJ1-2	TGTGCCAGCAGCAACAGGGGAGGCCATGGCTACACCTTC	CASSNRGGHGYTF
once	-	TRBV6-1	TRBJ1-2	TGTGCCAGCAGTGAAAGGGGTCTCGGGGGCTACACCTTC	CASSERGLGGYTF
-	TRBD1	TRBV6-1	TRBJ2-7	TGTGCCAGCAGTGAAGCATGGACAGGGGGCTACGAGCAGTACTTC	CASSEAWTGGYEQYF
-	TRBD1	TRBV10-3	TRBJ2-7	TGTGCCATCAGTGATCCACCGGGACAGGGTCCCTACGAGCAGTACTTC	CAISDPPGQGPYEQYF
-	-	TRBV4-1	TRBJ2-2	TGCGCCAGCAGCCATGGGACTCCCACCGGGGAGCTGTTTTTT	CASSHGTPTGELFF
-	-	TRBV27	TRBJ2-7	TGTGCCAGCAGCGACAGGATGAGCTCCTACGAGCAGTACTTC	CASSDRMSSYEQYF
-	-	TRBV18	TRBJ1-5	TGTGCCAGCTCACCACGGGGGGAGATTCAGCCCCAGCATTTT	CASSPRGEIQPQHF
-	TRBD2	TRBV5-5	TRBJ2-5	TGTGCCAGCAGCTTGCGGGGGGGGCGGGAGACCCAGTACTTC	CASSLRGGRETQYF
-	-	TRBV7-9	TRBJ1-4	TGTGCCAGCATTCACCCGAGTGCAACTAATGAAAAACTGTTTTTT	CASIHPSATNEKLFF
-	-	TRBV19	TRBJ1-3	TGTGCCAGTAGTGAGACAGAATACTCTGGAAACACCATATATTTT	CASSETEYSGNTIYF
few	-	TRBV19	TRBJ2-3	TGTGCCAGTAAAGGGGATCCTAGCACAGATACGCAGTATTTT	CASKGDPSTDTQYF
-	-	TRBV19	TRBJ2-7	TGTGCCAGCAGTACCGGACAGAACTACGAGCAGTACTTC	CASSTGQNYEQYF
-	TRBD1	TRBV11-3	TRBJ2-1	TGTGCCAGCAGCTGGGGCTCGGGTAGGGGGCAAGGATCCTACAATGAGCAGTTCTTC	CASSWGSGRGQGSYNEQFF
-	TRBD1	TRBV5-1	TRBJ2-4	TGCGCCAGCAGCCTACCCCTGGGGACAGGGGGGGACATTCAGTACTTC	CASSLPLGTGGDIQYF
-	-	TRBV27	TRBJ1-2	TGTGCCAGCAGCTTGGGGAGAATCTATGGCTACACCTTC	CASSLGRIYGYTF
-	-	TRBV25-1	TRBJ2-5	TGTGCCAGCGGCAGGGGCGGAGAGACCCAGTACTTC	CASGRGGETQYF
-	TRBD2	TRBV4-1	TRBJ2-5	TGCGCCAGCAGCCAAGCTCCCCCAGCGGGATTACAAGAGACCCAGTACTTC	CASSQAPPAGLQETQYF
-	-	TRBV29-1	TRBJ2-3	TGCAGTCCCCAACTAGCCGAGCTCACAGATACGCAGTATTTT	CSPQLAELTDTQYF
-	-	TRBV5-1	TRBJ2-7	TGCGCCAGCAGCTTGGGCCCCCGGGTGAGTGCCTACGAGCAGTACTTC	CASSLGPRVSAYEQYF
-	-	TRBV5-1	TRBJ2-7	TGCGCCAGCAGCGAGGCCGACGAGCAGTACTTC	CASSEADEQYF
few	-	TRBV7-9	TRBJ1-2	TGTGCCAGCAGCTTAGCGATTGGCGAACAGGGCTACACCTTC	CASSLAIGEQGYTF
once	TRBD2	TRBV4-1	TRBJ2-1	TGCGCCAGCAGCCAAACACTAGCGGACAATGAGCAGTTCTTC	CASSQTLADNEQFF
-	-	TRBV19	TRBJ1-5	TGTGCCAGTAGTGCCCGACACTCCAATCAGCCCCAGCATTTT	CASSARHSNQPQHF
-	-	TRBV20-1	TRBJ2-3	TGCAGTGCTCCCTCGGGACACGCGCAGTATTTT	CSAPSGHAQYF
-	-	TRBV29-1	TRBJ1-1	TGCAGCGTTGTGGAGACCAACACTGAAGCTTTCTTT	CSVVETNTEAFF
few	TRBD2	TRBV27	TRBJ2-2	TGTGCCAGCAGGCCCGGGAGGATGAACACCGGGGAGCTGTTTTTT	CASRPGRMNTGELFF
-	-	TRBV7-9	TRBJ2-3	TGTGCCAGCAGCTTCCCCAACACAGATACGCAGTATTTT	CASSFPNTDTQYF
once	-	TRBV5-1	TRBJ2-7	TGCGCCAGCAGCTACCAGGGTTACGAGCAGTACTTC	CASSYQGYEQYF
-	TRBD2	TRBV7-3	TRBJ2-2	TGTGCCAGCAGCCGTTCTCGAGCGGGAGCGGGGGAGCTGTTTTTT	CASSRSRAGAGELFF